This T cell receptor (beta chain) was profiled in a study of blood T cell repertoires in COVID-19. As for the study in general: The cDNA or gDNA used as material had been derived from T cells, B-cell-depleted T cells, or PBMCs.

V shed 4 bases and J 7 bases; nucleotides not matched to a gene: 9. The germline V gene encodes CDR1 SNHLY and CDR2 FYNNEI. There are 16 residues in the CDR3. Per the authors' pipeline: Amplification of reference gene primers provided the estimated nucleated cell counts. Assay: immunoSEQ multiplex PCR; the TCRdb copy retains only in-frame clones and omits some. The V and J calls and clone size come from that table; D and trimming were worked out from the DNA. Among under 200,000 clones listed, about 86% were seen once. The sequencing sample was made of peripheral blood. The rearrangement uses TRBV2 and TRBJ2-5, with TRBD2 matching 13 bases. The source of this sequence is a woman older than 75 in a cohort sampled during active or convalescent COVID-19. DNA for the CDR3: TGTGCCAGCAGTGCAGGACTAGCGGGGGCCCTCGGGACCCAGTACTTC. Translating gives CASSAGLAGALGTQYF.